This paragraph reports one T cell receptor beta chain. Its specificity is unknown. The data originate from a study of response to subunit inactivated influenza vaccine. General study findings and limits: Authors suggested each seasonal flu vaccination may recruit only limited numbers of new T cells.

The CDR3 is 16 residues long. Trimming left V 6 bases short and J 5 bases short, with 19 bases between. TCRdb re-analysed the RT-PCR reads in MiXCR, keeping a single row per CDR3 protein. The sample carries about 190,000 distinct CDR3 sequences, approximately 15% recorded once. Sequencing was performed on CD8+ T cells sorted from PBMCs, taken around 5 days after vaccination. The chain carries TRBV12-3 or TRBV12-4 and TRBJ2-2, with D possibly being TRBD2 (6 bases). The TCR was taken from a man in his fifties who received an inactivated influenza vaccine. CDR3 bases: TGTGCCAGCAGCCCCCTGGACTACCCGAGGACCGGGGAGCTGTTTTTT. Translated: CASSPLDYPRTGELFF.